Below are 13 T cell receptor beta chains sequenced from a single sample in a study of cytomegalovirus exposure and HLA in healthy donors. The method was immunoSEQ multiplex PCR; TCRdb's version includes in-frame clones alone and lacks a portion of them. The data show about 84,000 clones, around 90% seen once. Sequenced sample: PBMCs. These receptors all stem from a man aged 30-40 years in good health and CMV-seronegative.

The rearrangement joins TRBV9 to TRBJ2-2; D is unresolved. The CDR3 has 14 residues. The germline V gene has CDR1 SGDLS and CDR2 YYNGEE. Trimming pared 3 bases from V and 6 bases from J, leaving 12 bases between. CDR3 nucleotides: TGTGCCAGCAGCGAGGCGAGGCCGTCCGGGGAGCTGTTTTTT. Translation gives CASSEARPSGELFF.

This clone was observed a handful of times. This chain joins TRBV6-5 and TRBJ1-2; TRBD1 aligns across 7 bases. With 5 bases clipped from V and 7 bases from J, the junction kept 4 bases outside the gene matches. CDR3 length: 12 residues. CDR1 and CDR2 from the germline V gene are MNHEY and SVGAGI. CDR3 in DNA: TGTGCCAGCAGTACAGGGGTTAGTGGCTACACCTTC. This gives the protein CASSTGVSGYTF.

The chain carries TRBV7-3 and TRBJ2-3; D ambiguous. V was pared by 3 bases and J by 3 bases, with 10 bases between. CDR1 and CDR2 (germline): SGHTA, FQGTGA. This CDR3 region has 14 residues. The CDR3 is CASSFRLSTDTQYF. DNA of the CDR3: TGTGCCAGCAGCTTTAGATTATCGACAGATACGCAGTATTTT.

This rearrangement joins TRBV28 to TRBJ2-7; TRBD2 matches at 12 bases. The germline V gene has CDR1 MDHEN and CDR2 SYDVKM. This CDR3 contains 16 residues. V was pared by 5 bases and J by 2 bases, with 7 bases of the junction left unmatched. The CDR3 sequence is CASSSRTSGTPYEQYF. The CDR3 region has the DNA TGTGCCAGCAGTAGCAGGACTAGCGGGACCCCCTACGAGCAGTACTTC.

V and J are TRBV7-9 and TRBJ1-1; no clear D gene. This CDR3 region has 9 residues. The germline CDR1 and CDR2 sequences are SEHNR and FQNEAQ (reference sequence). V dropped 5 bases and J dropped 10 bases, with 5 bases sitting between them. The CDR3 reads CASSPGAFF. CDR3 sequence (DNA): TGTGCCAGCAGCCCAGGAGCTTTCTTT.

This sequence joins TRBV6-1 and TRBJ1-4, with D perhaps matching TRBD1 (5 bases). CDR1 and CDR2 (germline): MNHNS, SASEGT. This CDR3 is 19 amino acids long. With 1 base removed from V and 4 bases from J, the gap between germline ends came to 22 bases. The CDR3 sequence: CASSEERMTATDNNEKLFF. DNA for the CDR3: TGTGCCAGCAGTGAAGAAAGAATGACAGCCACTGACAATAATGAAAAACTGTTTTTT.

The J gene is TRBJ2-2, the V gene TRBV7-6; 11 bases match TRBD2. The V segment lost 5 bases and the J segment 5 bases; nucleotides outside the gene matches: 4. Germline V gene sequence: CDR1 SGHVS, CDR2 FNYEAQ. CDR3 length: 15 amino acids. The CDR3 sequence: CASSPTSGKTGELFF. The CDR3 DNA follows: TGTGCCAGCAGCCCGACTAGCGGGAAGACCGGGGAGCTGTTTTTT.

The chain links TRBV7-9 to TRBJ2-7; the match to TRBD2 covers 9 bases. Germline V gene sequence: CDR1 SEHNR, CDR2 FQNEAQ (reference sequence). The V and J ends lost 5 bases and 4 bases, in that order; junction bases with no gene match: 9. The CDR3 is made up of 15 amino acids. The CDR3 DNA follows: TGTGCCAGCAGCCTGGTAGGTAGCGGGAGTTACGAGCAGTACTTC. This sequence encodes CASSLVGSGSYEQYF.

The V gene is TRBV5-1, the J gene TRBJ2-5; 7 nucleotides align to TRBD1. V trimming: 6 bases; J trimming: 5 bases; junction bases outside the gene matches: 10. The CDR3 spans 14 residues. CDR1 is SGHRS, CDR2 YFSETQ, per germline. CDR3 bases: TGCGCCAGCACAAGGGACAGTTGGAAGGAGACCCAGTACTTC. As protein: CASTRDSWKETQYF.

V and J are TRBV14 and TRBJ2-1; 8 bases agree with TRBD2. Germline trimming cut 3 bases from V and 9 bases from J; bases unmatched to any gene: 13. The germline CDR1 and CDR2 sequences are SGHDN and FVKESK. CDR3 length: 16 amino acids. DNA for the CDR3: TGTGCCAGCAGCCACCGTCGGGGCGGGGGGCCTGGTGAGCAGTTCTTC. Protein sequence: CASSHRRGGGPGEQFF.

This chain uses TRBV28 with TRBJ1-4; 9 bases line up with TRBD1. The trim removed 6 bases at V and 8 bases at J, leaving 13 bases unmatched. This CDR3 contains 16 residues. Germline V gene data show CDR1 as MDHEN and CDR2 as SYDVKM. The CDR3 sequence is CASSSDRNRGREKLFF. The CDR3 DNA reads TGTGCCAGCAGCAGTGACCGGAACAGGGGGCGCGAAAAACTGTTTTTT.

The chain combines TRBV6-1 with TRBJ2-7; tentatively, D is TRBD1 (6 bases). V shed 2 bases and J shed 3 bases, with 14 bases lying between them. The CDR3 loop spans 15 amino acids. Germline assignment: CDR1 MNHNS and CDR2 SASEGT. CDR3 in DNA: TGTGCCAGCAGTGAAAGGGCAACACAGGGCTACGAGCAGTACTTC. It is translated as CASSERATQGYEQYF.

This rearrangement joins TRBV28 to TRBJ1-5, with D perhaps TRBD1 (5 bases). CDR3 size: 15 residues. The V end was cut by 4 bases, the J end by 2 bases, with 12 bases between. The germline CDR1 and CDR2 sequences are MDHEN and SYDVKM. The CDR3 sequence is CASSSGTRGNQPQHF. The CDR3 coding sequence is TGTGCCAGCAGTTCAGGGACTCGGGGCAATCAGCCCCAGCATTTT.